A selection of T cell receptor beta chains follows, all from one sample in a study of CD8 T cells in Susac syndrome. TCRdb reprocessed the immunoSEQ multiplex PCR reads via MiXCR and lists one record per CDR3 protein. The sample holds some 130,000 distinct CDR3 sequences, around 93% seen once. Sequences were obtained from CD8+ T cells from PBMCs. The receptors originated from a human donor with Susac syndrome. Each CDR3 is given with its conserved first and last residue. D genes are given only for firm matches. The size entry is marked missing in some rows and otherwise reads once, few, many or a size class.

V gene	clone size	D gene	J gene	CDR3 DNA	CDR3 protein
TRBV25-1	.	.	TRBJ2-1	TGTGCCACCAAGCCCGGGGTCGAGCAGTTCTTC	CATKPGVEQFF
TRBV9	.	.	TRBJ2-1	TGTGCCAGCAGCGGCCCATTGTGGGGTGAGCAGTTCTTC	CASSGPLWGEQFF
TRBV9	.	TRBD2	TRBJ2-3	TGTGCCAGCAGCGCAGCCCGGGGGGGGTCCACAGATACGCAGTATTTT	CASSAARGGSTDTQYF
TRBV11-2	.	.	TRBJ2-1	TGTGCCAGCAGCTTAGGTCGGACGGAGACCACTAACTACAATGAGCAGTTCTTC	CASSLGRTETTNYNEQFF
TRBV27	.	TRBD1	TRBJ1-1	TGTGCCAGCAGTATCTTACAGGGGGCGACTGAAGCTTTCTTT	CASSILQGATEAFF
TRBV12-5	once	TRBD2	TRBJ2-1	TGTGCTAGTGGTTTGGTTATCGGGAGGTGGAATGAGCAGTTCTTC	CASGLVIGRWNEQFF
TRBV9	.	TRBD1	TRBJ1-2	TGTGCCAGCAGCGACACCCAGACAGGGGCCTATGGCTACACCTTC	CASSDTQTGAYGYTF
TRBV20-1	.	.	TRBJ2-3	TGCAGTGCTAGTTCTTCGGATTACGGAACGTTCACAGATACGCAGTATTTT	CSASSSDYGTFTDTQYF
TRBV29-1	.	TRBD1	TRBJ2-1	TGCAGCGCCTCGGGACAGGTTAACTCCTACAATGAGCAGTTCTTC	CSASGQVNSYNEQFF
TRBV4-1	.	.	TRBJ2-5	TGCGCCAGCAGCCAAGATGAATTAGGGGGAAAAGAGACCCAGTACTTC	CASSQDELGGKETQYF
TRBV5-6	.	.	TRBJ2-2	TGTGCCAGCAGCTTCCCTTCGACCGGGGCCCGGGAGCTGTTTTTT	CASSFPSTGARELFF
TRBV6-5	few	TRBD2	TRBJ2-2	TGTGCCAGCCAACTAGCGGGAGGGGGACGCGGGGAGCTGTTTTTT	CASQLAGGGRGELFF
TRBV9	.	TRBD2	TRBJ2-1	TGTGCCAGCAGCGCAAGTACTAGCGGGAGTCTCGATGAGCAGTTCTTC	CASSASTSGSLDEQFF
TRBV12-3/TRBV12-4	.	.	TRBJ2-1	TGTGCCAGCAGTTTGGGCATCAATGAGCAGTTCTTC	CASSLGINEQFF
TRBV4-1	.	TRBD2	TRBJ2-1	TGCGCCAGCAGCCATCCCGGACTAGCCCACAATGAGCAGTTCTTC	CASSHPGLAHNEQFF
TRBV4-1	.	.	TRBJ2-1	TGCGCCAGCAGCCCTCGGGGAGCAGGGCACAATGAGCAGTTCTTC	CASSPRGAGHNEQFF
TRBV7-2	.	.	TRBJ1-5	TGTGCCAGCAGCCAAGGGCCATATAGCAATCAGCCCCAGCATTTT	CASSQGPYSNQPQHF
TRBV5-4	.	TRBD2	TRBJ2-1	TGTGCCAGCAGCTTGGAACGCGGGAGTTTAGACAATGAGCAGTTCTTC	CASSLERGSLDNEQFF
TRBV29-1	once	TRBD1	TRBJ1-2	TGCAGCGTTGAAGGCCAGGGGGCTTATCTTGGCTACACCTTC	CSVEGQGAYLGYTF
TRBV6-6	few	.	TRBJ2-7	TGTGCCAGCAGTTACGGGGTTTACGAGCAGTACTTC	CASSYGVYEQYF